This TCR beta chain stems from a study of T-cell memory formation after mild COVID-19. This clonotype was observed a few times. With V trimmed by 1 base and J by 0 bases, 7 bases remained unmatched. CDR3 size: 17 residues. The germline gives CDR1 LGHNA, CDR2 YNFKEQ. TCRdb reprocessed the 5' RACE reads via MiXCR and lists one record per CDR3 protein. This sample carries 150,000 to 200,000 distinct CDR3 sequences, around a tenth of them seen once, and the ten largest clones take 3.5% to 4.5%. The clonotype originates from a man between 18 and 35 years old who had mild COVID-19 (a few samples of this study predate the infection). Cell type and time point are not known. The chain recombines TRBV4-2 with TRBJ2-3, with 7 bases aligning to TRBD2. The sample consisted of PBMCs or a T cell subset sorted from them (not recorded which). The CDR3 region has the DNA TGTGCCAGCAGCCAAGTGACTAGCAGCCCTAGCACAGATACGCAGTATTTT. Encoded protein: CASSQVTSSPSTDTQYF.